Presented here are 17 T cell receptor beta chains from one specimen sequenced in a study of blood T cell repertoires in COVID-19 (TCRdb year 2020). Library preparation used the immunoSEQ multiplex PCR assay. TCRdb retrieved this table from immuneACCESS and kept in-frame rearrangements only. Not all clones are present; in checked studies, unresolved V genes account for under half, and no reason is known for the remainder. The sample records roughly 260,000 clones, over 75% of which are singletons. Of the sample, roughly 2.5% is held by the ten largest clones. Sequencing was performed on peripheral blood. The receptors originated from a woman in her forties or fifties with acute or convalescent COVID-19.

As DNA, the CDR3 is TGTGCCAGCTGGGGAATAGCGGGAAAGTCTAGCGAGCAGTACTTC. Translating it yields CASWGIAGKSSEQYF. The rearrangement links TRBV7-2 to TRBJ2-7; 8 nucleotides line up with TRBD2. CDR3 size: 15 residues. With 8 bases clipped from V and 6 bases from J, the junction kept 15 bases outside the gene matches. In germline, CDR1 is SGHTA, CDR2 FQGNSA.

The gene calls are TRBV11-3 and TRBJ2-7; D gene unclear. The CDR3 is 15 amino acids. The V end lost 4 bases, the J end lost 2 bases, and 15 bases lay between the germline ends. CDR1 is SGHNT and CDR2 is YENEEA in the germline V gene. The CDR3 protein is CASSYNSRAPYEQYF. CDR3 bases: TGTGCCAGCAGCTACAATAGCAGAGCGCCCTACGAGCAGTACTTC.

The chain links TRBV7-9 to TRBJ2-7; 8 bases are shared with TRBD1. The V gene end was trimmed by 4 bases and the J gene end by 6 bases; junction bases not matched to a gene: 5. Germline V lookup: CDR1 SEHNR, CDR2 FQNEAQ (reference sequence). The CDR3 runs to 13 residues. The CDR3 DNA sequence: TGTGCCAGCAGCTCCCAGACAGGGGCCGAGCAGTACTTC. It translates to CASSSQTGAEQYF. Filled out from reference TRBV7-9 and TRBJ2-7, the complete variable domain reads DTGVSQNPRHKITKRGQNVTFRCDPISEHNRLYWYRQTLGQGPEFLTYFQNEAQLEKSRLLSDRFSAERPKGSFSTLEIQRTEQGDSAMYLCASSSQTGAEQYFGPGTRLTVT.

This chain joins TRBV20-1 and TRBJ2-7, with a possible D match to TRBD1 (5 bases). The V end lost 8 bases, the J end lost 0 bases, and 8 bases lay between the germline ends. The CDR3 runs to 11 residues. Germline V CDR1 and CDR2: DFQATT, SNEGSKA (reference sequence). As DNA, the CDR3 is TGCAGTTTACAGGACTCCTACGAGCAGTACTTC. It specifies CSLQDSYEQYF.

V is TRBV28 and J is TRBJ1-2; 7 nucleotides match TRBD1. The CDR3 has 13 residues. Germline V gene data show CDR1 as MDHEN and CDR2 as SYDVKM. Trimming cost V 6 bases and J 6 bases; bases outside gene matches: 7. Here the CDR3 reads CASRPTGSDGYTF. CDR3 coding DNA: TGTGCCAGCAGGCCGACAGGGTCAGATGGCTACACCTTC.

This clone was observed a few times. The V and J genes are TRBV28 and TRBJ1-5; 7 bases match TRBD1. V lost 6 bases and J lost 7; bases outside the gene matches: 6. The CDR3 is made up of 13 amino acids. From germline, CDR1 is MDHEN and CDR2 SYDVKM. The chain's CDR3 is CASRTGVGQPQHF. The CDR3 DNA follows: TGTGCCAGCAGAACAGGGGTCGGCCAGCCCCAGCATTTT. The complete variable domain, with remaining parts taken from reference TRBV28 and TRBJ1-5, reads DVKVTQSSRYLVKRTGEKVFLECVQDMDHENMFWYRQDPGLGLRLIYFSYDVKMKEKGDIPEGYSVSREKKERFSLILESASTNQTSMYLCASRTGVGQPQHFGDGTRLSIL.

This sequence joins TRBV9 and TRBJ1-1, with D perhaps matching TRBD1 (5 bases). The CDR3 is 15 residues long. CDR1 is SGDLS, CDR2 YYNGEE, per germline. Trimming left V 4 bases short and J 6 bases short, with 19 bases between. The CDR3 DNA reads TGTGCCAGCAGCATGGGGGAGGGGTCGCTCTCTGAAGCTTTCTTT. This codes for CASSMGEGSLSEAFF. Full variable domain (remainder filled in from reference TRBV9 and TRBJ1-1): DSGVTQTPKHLITATGQRVTLRCSPRSGDLSVYWYQQSLDQGLQFLIQYYNGEERAKGNILERFSAQQFPDLHSELNLSSLELGDSALYFCASSMGEGSLSEAFFGQGTRLTVV.

This clone was observed a handful of times. This chain connects TRBV7-9 to TRBJ2-3, with 8 nucleotides matching TRBD1. This CDR3 region has 16 residues. V lost 5 bases and J lost 0; bases outside the gene matches: 7. Germline assignment: CDR1 SEHNR and CDR2 FQNEAQ (reference sequence). This chain's CDR3 is CASSGRTGISTDTQYF. DNA for the CDR3: TGTGCCAGCAGCGGCCGGACAGGGATCAGCACAGATACGCAGTATTTT.

Comment on this clone: Different DNA sequences within this sample yield the same CDR3. The chain joins TRBV5-1 to TRBJ2-1, with 8 nucleotides matching TRBD2. CDR3 length: 13 amino acids. V dropped 0 bases and J dropped 10; count of bases not matched to a gene: 3. The germline CDR1 and CDR2 sequences are SGHRS and YFSETQ. CDR3 nucleotides: TGCGCCAGCAGCTTGGGACTAGCGAACGAGCAGTTCTTC. Encoded protein: CASSLGLANEQFF.

The chain is built from TRBV5-4 and TRBJ2-7; no clear D gene. CDR3 length: 15 amino acids. CDR1 is SGHNT and CDR2 is YYREEE in the germline V gene (reference sequence). Trimming stripped 0 bases from V and 0 bases from J, with 10 bases between. CDR3 sequence reads: CASSLGAASSYEQYF. The CDR3 DNA reads as TGTGCCAGCAGCTTGGGGGCCGCGAGCTCCTACGAGCAGTACTTC.

The genes are TRBV7-2 and TRBJ1-1; a weak D match, TRBD1 (6 bases). This CDR3 is built from 13 residues. Trimming cost V 1 base and J 3 bases, with 6 bases left between them. Germline V lookup: CDR1 SGHTA, CDR2 FQGNSA. Here the CDR3 DNA reads TGTGCCAGCAGCTTAGACAGGGACACTGAAGCTTTCTTT. Translation: CASSLDRDTEAFF.

V usage is TRBV7-3 and J usage is TRBJ1-3, with a weak D call TRBD1 (5 bases). This CDR3 is built from 14 residues. V was shortened by 5 bases and J by 8 bases, with 16 bases between the two germline ends. Germline values: CDR1 SGHTA, CDR2 FQGTGA. CDR3 in amino acids: CASSRRQGGDTIYF. In DNA, the CDR3 is TGTGCCAGCAGCCGAAGGCAGGGAGGGGACACCATATATTTT.

The chain is built from TRBV10-3 and TRBJ2-3; 7 bases map to TRBD2. The ends lost 6 bases at V and 3 bases at J; junction bases unmatched: 15. The length of the CDR3 is 17 residues. The germline gives CDR1 ENHRY, CDR2 SYGVKD. CDR3 in amino acids: CAISGWSGSGRTDTQYF. CDR3 sequence (DNA): TGTGCCATCAGCGGGTGGTCGGGTAGCGGGCGAACAGATACGCAGTATTTT.

The chain links TRBV7-3 to TRBJ2-5; 10 nucleotides line up with TRBD1. The CDR3 totals 16 residues. Trimming took 5 bases from V and 1 from J; bases not matched to a gene: 7. Germline assignment: CDR1 SGHTA and CDR2 FQGTGA. DNA of the CDR3: TGTGCCAGCAGCACCACCGGGACAGGGGCCCAAGAGACCCAGTACTTC. Translated, it gives CASSTTGTGAQETQYF.

The V gene is TRBV3-1 (or the pseudogene TRBV3-2), the J gene TRBJ1-5; TRBD1 agrees at 7 bases. The CDR3 consists of 14 residues. V lost 3 bases, J lost 5 bases, and 4 bases stayed unmatched. Looked up from germline, CDR1 is LGHDT and CDR2 is YNNKEL (reference sequence). The CDR3 DNA reads TGTGCCAGCAGCCACCAGACAGGGCATCAGCCCCAGCATTTT. This translates into CASSHQTGHQPQHF.

The chain combines TRBV5-1 with TRBJ2-7; D may be TRBD1 (5 bases). Between the trimmed V and J ends, which lost 4 bases and 6 bases, there was a span of 14 bases. CDR1 SGHRS and CDR2 YFSETQ come from the germline V gene. This CDR3 is 13 amino acids long. The CDR3 region is CASSPDSFGEQYF. For the CDR3, the DNA is TGCGCCAGCAGCCCCGACAGTTTTGGCGAGCAGTACTTC.

The rearrangement uses TRBV6-1 and TRBJ2-5; possibly TRBD2 for D (6 bases). This CDR3 has 14 amino acids. Germline V gene sequence: CDR1 MNHNS, CDR2 SASEGT. Deletions cut 2 bases from V and 5 bases from J, with 12 bases between. Here the CDR3 reads CASSELEGLETQYF. In DNA form, the CDR3 reads TGTGCCAGCAGTGAATTGGAGGGATTGGAGACCCAGTACTTC.